Listed below are T cell receptor beta chains from one sample, sequenced in a study of memory CD4+ T cells and cytomegalovirus serostatus. Some clones are missing from TCRdb's copy, which holds only in-frame ones; the method was immunoSEQ multiplex PCR. The sample gives about 61,000 clones, around 86% of which show up once; about 1% is in the top ten. Sequencing used memory CD4+ T cells from blood. These receptors all come from an adult in good health and CMV-seronegative. CDR3s include the opening cysteine and the closing phenylalanine or tryptophan. D genes are given only for firm matches.

j_call	d_call	v_call	cdr3_aa
TRBJ2-7	TRBD1	TRBV19	CASSIGTASSYEQYF
TRBJ1-1	NA	TRBV5-1	CASSKTGNTEAFF
TRBJ2-4	TRBD2	TRBV9	CASSVGSSGTSQYF
TRBJ2-7	TRBD2	TRBV28	CASSLTAGGRSYEQYF
TRBJ1-5	TRBD1	TRBV5-5	CASSPTRQGSTNQPQHF
TRBJ2-3	NA	TRBV9	CASSVDQGFTDTQYF
TRBJ2-3	TRBD2	TRBV5-1	CASSRQGLAGGDTQYF
TRBJ1-2	NA	TRBV30	CAWSKSGYGYTF
TRBJ2-6	TRBD2	TRBV14	CASSSLAAGANVLTF
TRBJ2-7	TRBD1	TRBV2	CASWDRAYEQYF
TRBJ1-6	NA	TRBV19	CASSRDPRDSPLHF
TRBJ1-2	NA	TRBV2	CASSVNRDGGYTF
NA	NA	TRBV4-1	CASSSGLLKRTHEQYF
TRBJ2-7	NA	TRBV7-6	CASSSVTTGTAYEQYF
TRBJ2-3	TRBD2	TRBV27	CASREREGAQYF
TRBJ1-2	NA	TRBV6-5	CASSYRGRTSNYGYTF
TRBJ1-4	NA	TRBV4-1	CASSQIGRQRTNEKLFF
TRBJ1-2	NA	TRBV5-1	CASSPQGTHGYTF
TRBJ1-4	NA	TRBV2	CATERDFGEKLFF
TRBJ2-3	NA	TRBV7-2	CASSLVGLSTDTQYF
TRBJ1-3	NA	TRBV5-1	CASSLEGGPTGNTIYF
TRBJ1-2	NA	TRBV19	CASSTPGTARNGYTF
TRBJ1-4	NA	TRBV10-3	CAISESGGREKLFF
TRBJ2-1	TRBD2	TRBV27	CASSKGGTSGKIGYNEQFF
TRBJ1-1	NA	TRBV19	CASSTILGGVSEAFF
TRBJ1-5	NA	TRBV4-1	CASSRGLLNQPQHF
TRBJ2-3	NA	TRBV5-1	CASSRGEPTDTQYF
TRBJ1-2	TRBD1	TRBV6-6	CASSYPGTGLYGYTF
TRBJ2-4	TRBD1	TRBV28	CASSTPTGAIQYF